The 12 T cell receptor beta chains presented below share a single source sample, sequenced in a study of identical twins. TCRdb independently ran MiXCR on the 5' RACE reads; one entry per CDR3 protein. The table has about 240,000 distinct CDR3 sequences, about 10% seen once. Sequencing used memory T cells sorted from blood. The receptor set was obtained from a man aged 45 to 65 in good health.

This clonotype has ten or more counts. This chain links TRBV5-1 with TRBJ2-1; 9 positions agree with TRBD1. The CDR3 loop spans 15 amino acids. The germline V gene has CDR1 SGHRS and CDR2 YFSETQ. V dropped 4 bases and J dropped 7; count of bases not matched to a gene: 9. CDR3 in DNA: TGCGCCAGCAGCCTACTGGGACAGGGTGAAAATGAGCAGTTCTTC. Translated: CASSLLGQGENEQFF.

This clonotype was seen more than once but under ten times. The rearrangement joins TRBV6-1 to TRBJ2-7, with unresolved D. Germline CDR1 is MNHNS and CDR2 is SASEGT. The CDR3 sequence is 15 residues long. V was shortened by 1 base and J by 3 bases, with 13 bases between the two germline ends. The CDR3 loop reads CASSEDSNARYEQYF. The CDR3 DNA sequence: TGTGCCAGCAGTGAAGACTCAAATGCGCGCTACGAGCAGTACTTC.

This clonotype was seen ten or more times. The chain has TRBV19 and TRBJ2-1; a weak D match, TRBD1 (6 bases). This CDR3 is 15 amino acids long. The germline V and J ends were trimmed by 5 bases and 4 bases, with 15 bases remaining between them. CDR1 LNHDA and CDR2 SQIVND come from the germline V gene (reference sequence). The CDR3 region is CASSVGHNQYNEQFF. CDR3 nucleotides: TGTGCCAGTAGTGTGGGACATAATCAATACAATGAGCAGTTCTTC.

This clonotype was counted ten times or more. This chain joins TRBV4-2 and TRBJ2-1, with TRBD2 identical over 11 bases. The junction had 6 bases not matched to a gene; V was cut back by 0 bases and J by 8 bases. This CDR3 is 16 amino acids long. The V gene's germline CDR1 is LGHNA and CDR2 YNFKEQ. CDR3 DNA: TGTGCCAGCAGCCAAGAAACACCGGGACTAGCGGATGAGCAGTTCTTC. Amino acids: CASSQETPGLADEQFF.

J is TRBJ1-2 and V is TRBV15; 8 positions agree with TRBD1. CDR3 length equals 13 residues. V lost 3 bases, J lost 8 bases, and 5 bases stayed unmatched. Germline CDR1 reads LNHNV; CDR2 reads YYDKDF (reference sequence). The CDR3 here is CATSSYDRGGYTF. In DNA form, the CDR3 reads TGTGCCACCAGCAGTTATGACAGGGGAGGCTACACCTTC.

This clonotype was seen ten or more times. This rearrangement joins TRBV28 to TRBJ2-5; D remains unclear. The CDR3 spans 11 residues. From germline, CDR1 is MDHEN and CDR2 SYDVKM. Deletions cut 3 bases from V and 5 bases from J, with 4 bases between. CDR3 amino acids: CASSFLETQYF. DNA of the CDR3: TGTGCCAGCAGTTTTCTGGAGACCCAGTACTTC.

The chain has TRBV6-2 or TRBV6-3 and TRBJ2-1; TRBD2 agrees at 10 bases. The germline V gene has CDR1 MNHEY and CDR2 SVGEGT. The junction had 10 bases not matched to a gene; V was cut back by 5 bases and J by 9 bases. The CDR3 has 15 residues. The chain's CDR3 is CASSLSGTSAREQFF. DNA of the CDR3: TGTGCCAGCAGTCTCTCCGGGACTAGCGCGCGTGAGCAGTTCTTC.

This clonotype was counted ten times or more. The rearrangement uses TRBV28 and TRBJ2-3, with 9 bases matching TRBD2. The CDR3 loop spans 17 amino acids. The V and J ends lost 6 bases and 3 bases, in that order; junction bases with no gene match: 13. Germline loops: CDR1 MDHEN, CDR2 SYDVKM. The CDR3: CASSVDGGTSKTDTQYF. The CDR3 region has the DNA TGTGCCAGCAGCGTCGACGGCGGGACTAGCAAAACAGATACGCAGTATTTT.

V gene TRBV9 combines with J gene TRBJ2-1; 7 nucleotides agree with TRBD2. V was pared by 0 bases and J by 6 bases, with 9 bases of the junction left unmatched. This CDR3 is built from 16 residues. The germline V gene encodes CDR1 SGDLS and CDR2 YYNGEE. As DNA, the CDR3 is TGTGCCAGCAGCGTAGAACCGGGAGGTAGGAGCAATGAGCAGTTCTTC. This codes for CASSVEPGGRSNEQFF.

The chain carries TRBV12-3 or TRBV12-4 and TRBJ2-1, with D possibly TRBD1 on 5 matching bases. V gave up 5 bases and J gave up 4 bases, with 15 bases separating them. This CDR3 comprises 15 residues. In DNA, the CDR3 is TGTGCCAGCAGTCCCGGACGGACAACTTACAATGAGCAGTTCTTC. Protein sequence: CASSPGRTTYNEQFF.

This clonotype was picked up many times. The chain has TRBV27 and TRBJ1-3, with D tentatively TRBD1 (5 bases). The CDR3 spans 16 residues. V shed 5 bases and J shed 0 bases, with 14 bases lying between them. Germline V gene sequence: CDR1 MNHEY, CDR2 SMNVEV (reference sequence). CDR3 bases: TGTGCCAGCAGTAGGGGACCTCTTAACTCTGGAAACACCATATATTTT. Amino acids: CASSRGPLNSGNTIYF.

This clonotype was seen many times. The V gene is TRBV20-1, the J gene TRBJ1-5, with D possibly being TRBD1 (5 bases). Trimming left V 1 base short and J 4 bases short, with 17 bases between. This CDR3 contains 16 residues. Germline V gene sequence: CDR1 DFQATT, CDR2 SNEGSKA (reference sequence). CDR3 protein: CSARAWRGSGNQPQHF. CDR3 nucleotide sequence: TGCAGTGCTAGAGCGTGGAGGGGCAGCGGGAATCAGCCCCAGCATTTT.